Listed below are T cell receptor beta chains from one sample, sequenced in a study of Ad26.COV2.S vaccination and SARS-CoV-2 variants. Profiling relied on immunoSEQ multiplex PCR, and the TCRdb table lists in-frame clones only, not all of them. Here the sample spans about 480,000 clones, about 83% being singletons. This specimen was peripheral blood, taken in a trial of Ad26.COV2.S vaccine versus placebo. The receptor source for this set is a person between 18 and 60 years old who received the Ad26.COV2.S COVID-19 vaccine or a placebo. CDR3s include the opening cysteine and the closing phenylalanine or tryptophan. D genes are given only for firm matches. Part of the rows lack a size; the others show once, few, many or a class for expanded clones.

TRBV28	TRBJ2-1	.	.	TGTGCCAGCAGCGAGGTCCACAATGAGCAGTTCTTC	CASSEVHNEQFF
TRBV29-1	TRBJ2-7	TRBD2	.	TGCAGCGTCACTGGACTAGCGGGAGACGAGCAGTACTTC	CSVTGLAGDEQYF
TRBV5-1	TRBJ1-6	.	once	TGCGCCAGCAGCTTGGAAGGATCACCCCTCCACTTT	CASSLEGSPLHF
TRBV4-2	TRBJ2-3	.	.	TGTGCCAGCAGCCAAGGTCCCGAGATCCCTCACAGGTATTTT	CASSQGPEIPHRYF
TRBV9	TRBJ2-2	TRBD1	few	TGTGCCAGCACCGAGGGGCAGGGGGCGAACACCGGGGAGCTGTTTTTT	CASTEGQGANTGELFF
TRBV14	TRBJ2-7	.	.	TGTGCCAGCAGCCGCGGGCCAGGGTACAGCTACGAGCAGTACTTC	CASSRGPGYSYEQYF
TRBV5-1	TRBJ1-2	TRBD1	.	TGCGCCAGCAGCTTGGATGCAGGGGGAACGGACTATGGCTACACCTTC	CASSLDAGGTDYGYTF
TRBV7-2	TRBJ1-2	.	few	TGTGCCAGCAGCTTATCCGGAATCGGCTACACCTTC	CASSLSGIGYTF
TRBV30	TRBJ1-5	.	.	TGTGCCTGGAGCCGGAGCGGGCGGGCTTGGAATCAGCCCCAGCATTTT	CAWSRSGRAWNQPQHF
TRBV29-1	TRBJ1-1	.	.	TGCAGCGGACAAGGGGCCACCACTGAAGCTTTCTTT	CSGQGATTEAFF
TRBV5-4	TRBJ2-5	TRBD2	.	TGTGCCAGCAGTAGGGGGACTAGCGGACAAGAGACCCAGTACTTC	CASSRGTSGQETQYF
TRBV14	TRBJ2-7	.	.	TGTGCCAGCAGCCAAGATCTGGAGCGAACCTACGAGCAGTACTTC	CASSQDLERTYEQYF
TRBV14	TRBJ2-1	.	.	TGTGCCAGCAGCCAAGTCAAAGGGTGGGGCAATGAGCAGTTCTTC	CASSQVKGWGNEQFF
TRBV9	TRBJ1-1	.	.	TGTGCCAGCAGCGTAGGGTTCAACACTGAAGCTTTCTTT	CASSVGFNTEAFF
TRBV5-1	TRBJ2-1	TRBD2	.	TGCGCCAGCCACACGGAGCGGGAGACCAATGAGCAGTTCTTC	CASHTERETNEQFF
TRBV11-2	TRBJ2-3	.	.	TGTGCCAGCACCCCAGGGGTTTTCACAGATACGCAGTATTTT	CASTPGVFTDTQYF
TRBV5-4	TRBJ1-4	TRBD1	.	TGTGCCAGCAGCTTGCGCAGGGGGCTTGATGAAAAACTGTTTTTT	CASSLRRGLDEKLFF
TRBV5-1	TRBJ2-7	.	.	TGCGCCAGCACTTTGGGGGGGACAGGTACCTACGAGCAGTACTTC	CASTLGGTGTYEQYF
TRBV6-1	TRBJ2-1	.	.	TGTGCCAGCAGTGTAGGGAACAGGGACCCTAGGGATGAGCAGTTCTTC	CASSVGNRDPRDEQFF
TRBV7-3	TRBJ2-3	TRBD1	.	TGTGCCAGCAGCCCTTCGACAGGGTATACAGATACGCAGTATTTT	CASSPSTGYTDTQYF
TRBV24-1	TRBJ2-2	.	.	TGTGCCACCAAACCCCGGGGGAACACCGGGGAGCTGTTTTTT	CATKPRGNTGELFF
TRBV11-2	TRBJ1-5	.	.	TGTGCCAGCAGCTTAGTTTGTCAGGGTAAGTTCGATCAGCCCCAGCATTTT	CASSLVCQGKFDQPQHF
TRBV10-3	TRBJ2-7	.	.	TGTGCCATCAGCGACAGGCGGGGGTCCTACGAGCAGTACTTC	CAISDRRGSYEQYF
TRBV7-6	TRBJ1-1	.	.	TGTGCCAGCAGCTTAGGGGCAGGAGGGAACACTGAAGCTTTCTTT	CASSLGAGGNTEAFF
TRBV29-1	TRBJ1-1	.	.	TGCAGCCCAAAGAACCTAAGGGGGGGTGGCACTGAAGCTTTCTTT	CSPKNLRGGGTEAFF
TRBV7-9	TRBJ1-1	TRBD1	.	TGTGCCAGCAGCTTAGGAACAGGGGGCAACACTGAAGCTTTCTTT	CASSLGTGGNTEAFF
TRBV7-2	TRBJ1-2	.	few	TGTGCCAGCAGCCCCGGGACAACGACTAACTATGGCTACACCTTC	CASSPGTTTNYGYTF
TRBV7-9	TRBJ2-7	.	few	TGTGCCAGCAGCCCACAGACGGTTTCCTACGAGCAGTACTTC	CASSPQTVSYEQYF
TRBV7-8	TRBJ2-1	.	.	TGTGCCAGCAGCCCTAGCTCCGTCTCCTACAATGAGCAGTTCTTC	CASSPSSVSYNEQFF